The rows below give T cell receptor beta chains drawn from one sample of a study of T cells in Graves' hyperthyroidism and ophthalmopathy. TCRdb called the multiplex PCR reads again in MiXCR, with one record for every CDR3 protein. This sample yields about 300,000 distinct CDR3 sequences, of which roughly an eighth are seen a single time; roughly 8.2% belongs to the top ten. Input material: blood. The receptors here all came from a woman aged 40-49 years with Graves' hyperthyroidism. Each CDR3 is given with its conserved first and last residue. The D gene is left open where the match is weak. The listing skips clone size in some rows; elsewhere it reads once, few, many or a size class.

CDR3 DNA	CDR3 protein	J gene	D gene	clone size	V gene
TGTGCCAGCAGCTTGGATTGGGGCCCCAAAAACATTCAGTACTTC	CASSLDWGPKNIQYF	TRBJ2-4	-	few	TRBV5-6
TGTGCCAGCTCACCAACCCCCCTGCAGGGTGCCCTCCACTTT	CASSPTPLQGALHF	TRBJ1-6	-	-	TRBV18
TGTGCCAGCAGTTGGGACAGTCAAGAGACCCAGTACTTC	CASSWDSQETQYF	TRBJ2-5	TRBD1	many	TRBV12-3/TRBV12-4
TGTGCCAGCAGCCAAGATATCCTTAACACTGAAGCTTTCTTT	CASSQDILNTEAFF	TRBJ1-1	-	many	TRBV3-1
TGTGCCAGCAGTGGAGGGACAGGTCGGGAGACCCAGTACTTC	CASSGGTGRETQYF	TRBJ2-5	TRBD1	many	TRBV2
TGTGCCAGCAGTTACTCCCTCAATAATGAAAAACTGTTTTTT	CASSYSLNNEKLFF	TRBJ1-4	-	-	TRBV6-9
TGTGCCAGCAGCTTAAAGTCGTCCTACGAGCAGTACTTC	CASSLKSSYEQYF	TRBJ2-7	-	-	TRBV7-2
TGTGCCAGCAGCACTCCGGGACTAGCGGCCCTAAAGCAGTTCTTC	CASSTPGLAALKQFF	TRBJ2-1	TRBD2	many	TRBV6-1
TGTGCCAGCAGCTTGAGGGCTAGCGGGAGACGGAGGGGCTCCTACGAGCAGTACTTC	CASSLRASGRRRGSYEQYF	TRBJ2-7	TRBD2	-	TRBV13
TGTGCCATCAGTGAGCCGACCGCAGAAGAGACCCAGTACTTC	CAISEPTAEETQYF	TRBJ2-5	-	few	TRBV10-3
TGTGCCAGCAGCTTAGATGTAGGCCGCCAGTACTTC	CASSLDVGRQYF	TRBJ2-5	-	few	TRBV7-2
TGTGCCAGCAGGCACACTTTTCTAGCGGGAATTTTGACAGATACGCAGTATTTT	CASRHTFLAGILTDTQYF	TRBJ2-3	TRBD2	many	TRBV2
TGTGCCAGCAGCCCGAGACTAGCGGGAGATGATGAGCAGTTCTTC	CASSPRLAGDDEQFF	TRBJ2-1	TRBD2	few	TRBV5-8
TGCAGTGCTCGGTGGGGGGGCACAGATACGCAGTATTTT	CSARWGGTDTQYF	TRBJ2-3	-	many	TRBV20-1
TGTGCCTTCCCCCGGGGGGCTGGAACCGGGGAGCTGTTTTTT	CAFPRGAGTGELFF	TRBJ2-2	-	few	TRBV30
TGTGCCAGCGCCCCGGGGGACAGGGGGCTTAATGAAAAACTGTTTTTT	CASAPGDRGLNEKLFF	TRBJ1-4	TRBD1	many	TRBV2
TGCAGCGTTGAAGGGACTTTCTACAATGAGCAGTTCTTC	CSVEGTFYNEQFF	TRBJ2-1	-	many	TRBV29-1
TGTGCCAGCAGTGTAGCAACCTCTGGAAACACCATATATTTT	CASSVATSGNTIYF	TRBJ1-3	-	many	TRBV2
TGTGCCAGCTGGACAGGGGTAGGACAGCCCCAGCATTTT	CASWTGVGQPQHF	TRBJ1-5	TRBD1	-	TRBV10-3
TGTGCTAGCGCCGCTGACAGGGGCGGGACCGGGGAGCTGTTTTTT	CASAADRGGTGELFF	TRBJ2-2	TRBD1	few	TRBV7-7
TGTGCCAGTAGTATTAGGGGGGACACCGGGGAGCTGTTTTTT	CASSIRGDTGELFF	TRBJ2-2	-	many	TRBV19
TGCGCCAGCAGCCAAGGCAGGGGGCGGATTAAGCAAGAGACCCAGTACTTC	CASSQGRGRIKQETQYF	TRBJ2-5	TRBD1	few	TRBV4-1
TGCAGTGCTAGAGGCCCCTTGGGACTAGCGGGAGTAGAGCAGTACTTC	CSARGPLGLAGVEQYF	TRBJ2-7	TRBD2	many	TRBV20-1
TGTGCCAGCAGTTTTGGGTCGACGGGTGAGCAGTTCTTC	CASSFGSTGEQFF	TRBJ2-1	-	many	TRBV27
TGTGCCAGCAGCCGAGCACGGACAGGTGCCAACACCGGGGAGCTGTTTTTT	CASSRARTGANTGELFF	TRBJ2-2	TRBD1	-	TRBV6-2/TRBV6-3
TGTGCCAGCAGCCAAGATTGGAGGGACACTGAAGCTTTCTTT	CASSQDWRDTEAFF	TRBJ1-1	-	many	TRBV3-1
TGTGCCAGCAGGCGGGAGCAATCAGATACGCAGTATTTT	CASRREQSDTQYF	TRBJ2-3	TRBD2	many	TRBV2
TGTGCCAGCAGCTTTCCCGGGACATCAGAGACCCAGTACTTC	CASSFPGTSETQYF	TRBJ2-5	-	few	TRBV9
TGTGCCAGCATTAAAAATCTGGGCACCCCGGGCGGTGAGCAGTTCTTC	CASIKNLGTPGGEQFF	TRBJ2-1	-	many	TRBV28